Listed below are T cell receptor beta chains from one sample, sequenced in a study of T-cell memory formation after mild COVID-19. Via MiXCR, TCRdb re-called the 5' RACE reads, giving one row per CDR3 protein. There are approximately 260,000 distinct CDR3 sequences in the sample; roughly 17% occur only once, and more than 20% lies in the top ten. Sample: PBMCs or a T cell subset sorted from them (not recorded which). Receptors originate from a young man who had mild COVID-19 (a few samples of this study predate the infection). Cell type and time point are not known. Both conserved end residues are part of each CDR3. The order of the fields is J gene, D gene, clone size, V gene, CDR3 protein, CDR3 DNA. A D gene is named only where the DNA matches it firmly. The size entry is marked missing in some rows and otherwise reads once, few, many or a size class.

TRBJ1-2,TRBD1,few,TRBV4-3,CASSQEFLGQGYGYTF,TGCGCCAGCAGCCAAGAGTTTCTTGGACAGGGGTATGGCTACACCTTC
TRBJ2-7,TRBD1,few,TRBV5-6,CASSGTGVAYEQYF,TGTGCCAGCAGCGGGACAGGGGTGGCCTACGAGCAGTACTTC
TRBJ1-1,TRBD1,-,TRBV7-6,CASSFTGTGGTEAFF,TGTGCCAGCAGCTTCACCGGGACAGGGGGCACTGAAGCTTTCTTT
TRBJ2-3,TRBD2,few,TRBV28,CASSFPSGVRTDTQYF,TGTGCCAGCAGTTTCCCCAGCGGGGTACGGACAGATACGCAGTATTTT
TRBJ2-3,-,few,TRBV12-3/TRBV12-4,CASSYFSADTQYF,TGTGCCAGCAGTTACTTCAGTGCAGATACGCAGTATTTT
TRBJ2-5,-,many,TRBV10-3,CAISESGRQIETQYF,TGTGCCATCAGTGAGTCGGGCCGACAAATAGAGACCCAGTACTTC
TRBJ2-2,-,-,TRBV7-8,CASSLLGGASNTGELFF,TGTGCCAGCAGCTTACTCGGAGGGGCCTCGAACACCGGGGAGCTGTTTTTT
TRBJ2-2,TRBD1,-,TRBV29-1,CSVERTGRELFF,TGCAGCGTTGAAAGGACAGGGAGGGAGCTGTTTTTT
TRBJ2-3,-,-,TRBV30,CAWTGESDTQYF,TGTGCCTGGACAGGGGAATCAGATACGCAGTATTTT
TRBJ2-1,-,few,TRBV7-9,CASSPRGSAEARGQFF,TGTGCCAGCAGCCCTAGAGGGAGTGCAGAGGCCCGTGGGCAGTTCTTC
TRBJ1-5,-,many,TRBV5-1,CASSLQGARNQPQHF,TGCGCCAGCAGCTTGCAGGGAGCCCGTAATCAGCCCCAGCATTTT
TRBJ1-5,TRBD1,-,TRBV20-1,CSASYTGVQPQHF,TGCAGTGCTAGTTATACAGGGGTGCAGCCCCAGCATTTT
TRBJ2-3,TRBD1,-,TRBV3-1,CASSHGQGSDTQYF,TGTGCCAGCAGCCATGGACAGGGCTCAGATACGCAGTATTTT
TRBJ1-5,-,many,TRBV27,CASSFAYSNQPQHF,TGTGCCAGCAGTTTCGCGTATAGCAATCAGCCCCAGCATTTT
TRBJ2-4,-,few,TRBV7-9,CASSSAARGLGRNIQYF,TGTGCCAGCAGCTCCGCCGCGAGGGGCCTGGGGAGAAACATTCAGTACTTC
TRBJ2-2,-,few,TRBV7-3,CASSLEFMAGELFF,TGTGCCAGCAGCTTAGAATTTATGGCCGGGGAGCTGTTTTTT
TRBJ2-4,TRBD1,few,TRBV20-1,CSALAGGRIQYF,TGCAGTGCCCTGGCAGGGGGTCGGATTCAGTACTTC
TRBJ1-5,TRBD1,-,TRBV5-1,CASSPGQGGEPQHF,TGCGCCAGCAGCCCAGGACAGGGGGGCGAGCCCCAGCATTTT
TRBJ2-3,TRBD2,-,TRBV7-9,CASSPPGTTPTDTQYF,TGTGCCAGCAGCCCGCCCGGGACTACCCCCACAGATACGCAGTATTTT
TRBJ1-5,TRBD1,few,TRBV7-2,CASSTGQGVWPQHF,TGTGCCAGCAGCACCGGACAGGGGGTGTGGCCCCAGCATTTT
TRBJ2-5,-,-,TRBV29-1,CSSHGWGNKQETQYF,TGCAGCAGCCATGGGTGGGGCAACAAGCAAGAGACCCAGTACTTC
TRBJ1-2,-,-,TRBV5-6,CASKHGGQSYGYTF,TGTGCCAGCAAACATGGAGGACAGAGCTATGGCTACACCTTC
TRBJ2-2,-,few,TRBV12-3/TRBV12-4,CASRPLVVGANTGELFF,TGTGCCAGCAGACCTCTGGTAGTGGGGGCTAACACCGGGGAGCTGTTTTTT
TRBJ1-2,-,-,TRBV27,CASRAAGSNYGYTF,TGTGCCAGCAGGGCGGCCGGGTCTAACTATGGCTACACCTTC
TRBJ1-5,-,-,TRBV4-3,CASSQTRDFGFFNQPQHF,TGCGCCAGCAGCCAGACCCGGGACTTCGGATTCTTTAACCAGCCCCAGCATTTT
TRBJ2-3,TRBD2,few,TRBV5-5,CASSFASGGADTQYF,TGTGCCAGCAGCTTCGCTAGCGGGGGAGCAGATACGCAGTATTTT
TRBJ2-1,TRBD2,-,TRBV29-1,CSVDGTSGSSYNEQFF,TGCAGCGTTGATGGGACTAGCGGGAGCTCCTACAATGAGCAGTTCTTC
TRBJ2-7,-,few,TRBV20-1,CSAYGGTSPFVNAQYF,TGCAGTGCTTATGGCGGGACGAGCCCTTTCGTCAACGCGCAGTACTTC
TRBJ2-5,TRBD2,few,TRBV5-1,CASWGGQETQYF,TGCGCCAGCTGGGGGGGCCAAGAGACCCAGTACTTC
TRBJ1-5,TRBD1,-,TRBV6-6,CASSYSSRDSHSNQPQHF,TGTGCCAGCAGTTACTCGAGCCGGGACAGCCATAGCAATCAGCCCCAGCATTTT
TRBJ2-6,-,few,TRBV6-2/TRBV6-3,CASTYPGANVLTF,TGTGCCAGCACCTATCCTGGGGCCAACGTCCTGACTTTC
TRBJ2-1,-,many,TRBV7-2,CASSRGAASYNEQFF,TGTGCCAGCAGCAGGGGGGCCGCATCCTACAATGAGCAGTTCTTC
TRBJ1-2,-,-,TRBV12-3/TRBV12-4,CASSFLGAEGYTF,TGTGCCAGCAGTTTTTTGGGGGCTGAGGGCTACACCTTC
TRBJ2-5,TRBD2,few,TRBV4-2,CASSPGTSGGEGQETQYF,TGTGCCAGCAGCCCGGGGACTAGCGGGGGGGAGGGACAAGAGACCCAGTACTTC
TRBJ1-4,TRBD1,-,TRBV3-1,CASSQGTGGYEKLFF,TGTGCCAGCAGCCAAGGGACAGGGGGGTATGAAAAACTGTTTTTT
TRBJ1-5,-,few,TRBV5-1,CASSLGAAGNQPQHF,TGCGCCAGCAGCTTGGGGGCCGCGGGCAATCAGCCCCAGCATTTT
TRBJ2-2,-,few,TRBV5-6,CASRRMQGQGPYLNTGELFF,TGTGCCAGCAGGCGAATGCAGGGACAAGGGCCGTATCTTAACACCGGGGAGCTGTTTTTT
TRBJ2-2,-,-,TRBV30,CACRGVNTGELFF,TGTGCCTGCAGGGGGGTAAACACCGGGGAGCTGTTTTTT
TRBJ2-1,-,-,TRBV7-2,CASSPYMYNEQFF,TGTGCCAGCAGTCCGTACATGTACAATGAGCAGTTCTTC
TRBJ2-3,-,-,TRBV6-1,CAREVGQATDTQYF,TGTGCCAGGGAAGTGGGGCAGGCGACAGATACGCAGTATTTT
TRBJ2-3,-,many,TRBV9,CASSVSPDTDTQYF,TGTGCCAGCAGCGTGAGCCCAGACACAGATACGCAGTATTTT
TRBJ1-5,-,few,TRBV20-1,CSAPTDPYSNQPQHF,TGCAGTGCTCCGACAGACCCTTATAGCAATCAGCCCCAGCATTTT
TRBJ1-5,-,-,TRBV4-1,CASSRTDSNQPQHF,TGCGCCAGCAGCCGGACAGATAGCAATCAGCCCCAGCATTTT
TRBJ1-5,TRBD1,-,TRBV5-5,CASSLVHRGDNQPQHF,TGTGCCAGCAGCTTGGTTCACAGGGGGGACAATCAGCCCCAGCATTTT
TRBJ2-1,-,-,TRBV29-1,CSELYEGQQFF,TGCAGCGAATTGTACGAGGGTCAGCAGTTCTTC
TRBJ2-3,-,-,TRBV13,CASSGTPGRDTQYF,TGTGCCAGCAGCGGCACCCCAGGTAGAGATACGCAGTATTTT
TRBJ1-2,-,many,TRBV24-1,CATSVDNYGYTF,TGTGCAACTTCGGTGGACAACTATGGCTACACCTTC
TRBJ2-1,-,-,TRBV18,CASSPRRGADNEQFF,TGTGCCAGCTCACCGCGGCGGGGCGCGGACAATGAGCAGTTCTTC
TRBJ2-5,TRBD2,many,TRBV6-6,CASSYAQRGGRETQYF,TGTGCCAGCAGTTACGCCCAGCGGGGGGGCCGCGAGACCCAGTACTTC
TRBJ2-1,-,few,TRBV4-1,CASSRPGVSGEQFF,TGCGCCAGCAGCCGACCAGGGGTTTCGGGAGAGCAGTTCTTC
TRBJ1-5,-,-,TRBV7-2,CASSLSSLSNQPQHF,TGTGCCAGCAGCTTATCCAGTCTTAGCAATCAGCCCCAGCATTTT
TRBJ1-2,-,-,TRBV6-5,CASSYGASSFYGYTF,TGTGCCAGCAGTTACGGGGCCAGCTCCTTCTATGGCTACACCTTC